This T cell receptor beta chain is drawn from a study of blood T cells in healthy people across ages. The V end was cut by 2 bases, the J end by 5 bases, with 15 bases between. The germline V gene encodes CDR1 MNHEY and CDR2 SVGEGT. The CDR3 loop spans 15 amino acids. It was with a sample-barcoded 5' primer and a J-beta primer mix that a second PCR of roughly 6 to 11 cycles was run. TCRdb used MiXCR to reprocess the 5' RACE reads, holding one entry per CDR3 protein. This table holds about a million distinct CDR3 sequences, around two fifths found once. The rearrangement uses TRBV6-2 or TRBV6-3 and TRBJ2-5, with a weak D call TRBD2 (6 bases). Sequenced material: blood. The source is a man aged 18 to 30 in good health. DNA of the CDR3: TGTGCCAGCAGTTACCCTCAAGCCGGGAGTGAGACCCAGTACTTC. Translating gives CASSYPQAGSETQYF.